A single sample gave rise to the 5 T cell receptor beta chains below, sequenced in a study of shared clonotypes between healthy human individuals. Assay: immunoSEQ multiplex PCR; the TCRdb copy retains only in-frame clones and omits some. The sample has roughly 2.6 million clones; more than 80% are singletons. Sequences were obtained from naive CD4+ T cells sorted from blood. Documented subset: CD45RA+ positively selected. Receptors were obtained from a man younger than 30 in good health.

This chain joins TRBV6-1 and TRBJ1-2, with TRBD1 matching over 12 bases. The CDR3 runs 14 residues. Germline V lookup: CDR1 MNHNS, CDR2 SASEGT. Unmatched junction bases numbered 10, after V lost 9 bases and J lost 8 bases. The CDR3, as DNA: TGTGCCAGTTTTGCGGGACAGGGGGCAGGGGGCTACACCTTC. This gives the protein CASFAGQGAGGYTF.

In its sample, this clone was seen once. The rearrangement joins TRBV2 to TRBJ2-3, with 11 nucleotides matching TRBD2. Germline-derived CDR1 and CDR2 are SNHLY and FYNNEI. CDR3 length equals 18 residues. Unmatched junction bases numbered 10, after V lost 5 bases and J lost 0 bases. The CDR3 bases are TGTGCCAGCAGTAAAGTTGGGACTAGCGGAACTAGCACAGATACGCAGTATTTT. This translates into CASSKVGTSGTSTDTQYF.

This clone was seen a few times. Here the CDR3 reads CASRELAGGQETQYF. DNA for the CDR3: TGTGCCAGCAGGGAACTAGCGGGAGGGCAAGAGACCCAGTACTTC. The V and J genes are TRBV2 and TRBJ2-5; 13 bases align to TRBD2. Trimming at V came to 6 bases and at J to 2 bases, leaving 3 bases not matched to a gene. The CDR3 sequence is 15 residues long. Germline V gene data show CDR1 as SNHLY and CDR2 as FYNNEI. Filled out from reference TRBV2 and TRBJ2-5, the complete variable domain reads EPEVTQTPSHQVTQMGQEVILRCVPISNHLYFYWYRQILGQKVEFLVSFYNNEISEKSEIFDDQFSVERPDGSNFTLKIRSTKLEDSAMYFCASRELAGGQETQYFGPGTRLLVL.

This sequence joins TRBV7-2 and TRBJ2-5; D gene unclear. Germline V gene lookup returns CDR1 SGHTA and CDR2 FQGNSA. The CDR3 spans 14 residues. V was clipped by 5 bases and J by 4 bases, with 14 bases between them. DNA of the CDR3: TGTGCCAGCAGCCAAGGGATAGATGGAGAGACCCAGTACTTC. Amino acids: CASSQGIDGETQYF.

This chain connects TRBV23-1 to TRBJ2-7, with TRBD1 matching over 7 bases. Being an ORF, TRBV23-1 has a function that is uncertain. CDR3 length: 15 residues. V shed 10 bases, J shed 3 bases, and the junction held 15 bases outside the gene matches. The CDR3 region is CATYLGDRGHYEQYF. The CDR3 nucleotides read TGCGCCACCTACCTCGGGGATAGGGGGCACTACGAGCAGTACTTC.